What follows is one T cell receptor beta chain and its context. This specimen belongs to a study of blood T cell repertoires in COVID-19. Study summary: Sample material is recorded as cDNA or gDNA derived from T cells, B-cell-depleted T cells, or PBMCs.

Profiled with immunoSEQ multiplex PCR; TCRdb holds only in-frame clones, not every one. The data contain tens of thousands of clones, roughly 90% of them singletons. Trimming removed 2 bases at V and 1 base at J, with 8 bases between. Per the germline V gene, CDR1 is MNHEY and CDR2 is SVGAGI. The CDR3 length is 14 residues. This TCR was recovered from a man aged 55 to 70 with acute or convalescent COVID-19. Sequenced: peripheral blood. The gene calls are TRBV6-5 and TRBJ1-1; a possible D gene is TRBD1 (6 bases). CDR3 sequence: CASSYGRGNTEAFF. CDR3 nucleotide sequence: TGTGCCAGCAGTTACGGCAGGGGGAACACTGAAGCTTTCTTT.